These T cell receptor beta chains were read from a single sample in a study of shared clonotypes between healthy human individuals. Assay: immunoSEQ multiplex PCR; the TCRdb copy retains only in-frame clones and omits some. The sample includes 1.4 million or so clones, approximately 98.5% of them seen just once. The sequenced material came from naive CD4+ T cells sorted from blood. These receptors came from a man aged 25-45 years in good health. Each CDR3 is given with its conserved first and last residue. The D gene is left open where the match is weak. Clone size is stated in some rows and not others, as once, few, many or a class when expanded.

j_call	v_call	d_call	clone_size	cdr3_nt	cdr3_aa
TRBJ2-1	TRBV18	-	-	TGTGCCAGCTCACCTTCAGGGGACGAGCAGTTCTTC	CASSPSGDEQFF
TRBJ2-5	TRBV11-2	-	-	TGTGCCAGCAGCTTATTACTTCAAGAGACCCAGTACTTC	CASSLLLQETQYF
TRBJ2-3	TRBV5-3	-	-	TGTGCCAGCAGCTTGGTTAGCGGCACAGATACGCAGTATTTT	CASSLVSGTDTQYF
TRBJ1-1	TRBV5-1	-	-	TGCGCCAGCAGCAAATCTGGGGTGTCGAGCACTGAAGCTTTCTTT	CASSKSGVSSTEAFF
TRBJ2-1	TRBV11-3	-	-	TGTGCCAGCAGCTTAGGATTCGGACAGCTCAATGAGCAGTTCTTC	CASSLGFGQLNEQFF
TRBJ2-5	TRBV4-1	TRBD1	-	TGCGCCAGCAGCCAAGGGAACAGGGGGAGGGAGACCCAGTACTTC	CASSQGNRGRETQYF
TRBJ2-2	TRBV6-5	-	-	TGTGCCAGCAGTCGGTCGGATCTCACCGGGGAGCTGTTTTTT	CASSRSDLTGELFF
TRBJ2-1	TRBV15	-	once	TGTGCCACCAGCATAGGGACATCCTACAATGAGCAGTTCTTC	CATSIGTSYNEQFF
TRBJ1-3	TRBV18	TRBD1	-	TGTGCCAGCTCATTCCTCGGACAGGGGAAATCTGGAAACACCATATATTTT	CASSFLGQGKSGNTIYF
TRBJ1-2	TRBV6-5	-	-	TGTGCCAGCAGTTACAATGGTGAAGTCAACTATGGCTACACCTTC	CASSYNGEVNYGYTF
TRBJ2-7	TRBV10-3	-	once	TGTGCCATCAGTGAGTCGGAGGGGCCAAGTTACGAGCAGTACTTC	CAISESEGPSYEQYF
TRBJ2-2	TRBV7-8	-	-	TGTGCCAGCAGCTCCCCGGGACGGGGTCATCCCGGGGAGCTGTTTTTT	CASSSPGRGHPGELFF